This T cell receptor beta chain was identified in a study of control samples from healthy donors and cancer patients. This table comes from immunoSEQ multiplex PCR, and its TCRdb copy is limited to in-frame clones, with some not included. The sample yields under 85,000 clones, roughly 87% seen once. V lost 1 base and J 0 bases, leaving 5 bases between the germline ends. The germline V gene has CDR1 MNHNS and CDR2 SASEGT. The CDR3 totals 14 residues. The source of this sequence is a man in his sixties with colorectal cancer. Material for sequencing was PBMCs. The chain couples TRBV6-1 to TRBJ2-3; the D is unclear. The DNA for the CDR3 is TGTGCCAGCAGTGAAGGCGGAAGCACAGATACGCAGTATTTT. Its protein is CASSEGGSTDTQYF.